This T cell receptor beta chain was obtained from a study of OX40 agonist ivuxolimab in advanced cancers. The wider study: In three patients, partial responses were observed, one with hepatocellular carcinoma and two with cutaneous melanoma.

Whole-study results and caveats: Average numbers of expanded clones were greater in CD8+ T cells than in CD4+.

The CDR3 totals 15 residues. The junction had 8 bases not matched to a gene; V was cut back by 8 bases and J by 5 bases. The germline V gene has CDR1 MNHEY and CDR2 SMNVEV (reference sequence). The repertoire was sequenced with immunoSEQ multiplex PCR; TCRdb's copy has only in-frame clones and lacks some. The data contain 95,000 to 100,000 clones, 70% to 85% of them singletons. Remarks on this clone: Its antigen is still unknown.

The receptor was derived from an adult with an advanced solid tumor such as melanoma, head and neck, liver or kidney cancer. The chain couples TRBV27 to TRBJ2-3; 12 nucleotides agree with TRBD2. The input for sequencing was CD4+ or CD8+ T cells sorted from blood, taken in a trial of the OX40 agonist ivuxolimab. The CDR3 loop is CASGELAGGVDTQYF. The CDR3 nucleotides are TGTGCCAGCGGGGAGCTAGCGGGAGGGGTAGATACGCAGTATTTT.